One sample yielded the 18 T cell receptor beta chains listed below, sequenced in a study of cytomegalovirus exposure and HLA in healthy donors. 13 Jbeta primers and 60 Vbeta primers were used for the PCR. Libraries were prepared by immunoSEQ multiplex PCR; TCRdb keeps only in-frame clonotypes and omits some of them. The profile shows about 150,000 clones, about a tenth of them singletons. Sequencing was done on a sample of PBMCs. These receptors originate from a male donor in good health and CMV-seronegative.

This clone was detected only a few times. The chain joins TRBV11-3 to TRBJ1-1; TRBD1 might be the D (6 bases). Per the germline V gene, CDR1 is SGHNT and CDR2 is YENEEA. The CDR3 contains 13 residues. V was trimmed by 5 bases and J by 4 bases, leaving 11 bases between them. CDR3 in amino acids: CASSTRGSTEAFF. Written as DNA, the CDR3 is TGTGCCAGCAGCACAAGGGGGTCCACTGAAGCTTTCTTT.

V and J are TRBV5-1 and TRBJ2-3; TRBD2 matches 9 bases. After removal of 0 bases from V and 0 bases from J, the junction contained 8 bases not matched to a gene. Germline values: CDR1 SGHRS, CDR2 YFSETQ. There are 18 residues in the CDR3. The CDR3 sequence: CASSLVSSGAGSTDTQYF. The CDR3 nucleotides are TGCGCCAGCAGCTTGGTATCTAGCGGGGCCGGGAGCACAGATACGCAGTATTTT.

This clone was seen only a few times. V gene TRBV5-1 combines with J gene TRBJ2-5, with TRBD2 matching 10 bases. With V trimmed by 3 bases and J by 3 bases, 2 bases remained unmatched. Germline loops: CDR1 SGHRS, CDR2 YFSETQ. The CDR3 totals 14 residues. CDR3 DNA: TGCGCCAGCAGCTGGGGGACTAGCGAAGAGACCCAGTACTTC. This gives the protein CASSWGTSEETQYF.

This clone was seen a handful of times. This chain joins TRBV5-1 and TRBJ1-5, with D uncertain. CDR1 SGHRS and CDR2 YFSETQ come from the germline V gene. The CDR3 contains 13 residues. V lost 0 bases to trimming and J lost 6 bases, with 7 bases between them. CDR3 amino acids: CASSLVVIQPQHF. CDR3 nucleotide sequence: TGCGCCAGCAGCTTGGTAGTAATTCAGCCCCAGCATTTT.

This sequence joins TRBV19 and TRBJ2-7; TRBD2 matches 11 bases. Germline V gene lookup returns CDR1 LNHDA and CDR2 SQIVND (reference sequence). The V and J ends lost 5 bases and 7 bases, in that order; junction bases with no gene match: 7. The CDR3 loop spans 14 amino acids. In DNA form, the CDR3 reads TGTGCCAGTAGTTTCGGACTAGCGGGTTGGGAGCAGTACTTC. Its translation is CASSFGLAGWEQYF.

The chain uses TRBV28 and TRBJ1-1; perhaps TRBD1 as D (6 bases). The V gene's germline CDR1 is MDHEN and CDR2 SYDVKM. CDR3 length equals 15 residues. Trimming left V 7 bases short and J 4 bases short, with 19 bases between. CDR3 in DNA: TGTGCCAGCACTTTTCCGGGGCAGGGGAGCACTGAAGCTTTCTTT. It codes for CASTFPGQGSTEAFF.

The CDR3 DNA follows: TGTGCCAGTAGTGTCACAGGGGCCATCTCCTACGAGCAGTACTTC. This codes for CASSVTGAISYEQYF. This chain joins TRBV19 and TRBJ2-7; 7 bases agree with TRBD1. J lost 0 bases, V lost 5 bases, and 7 bases had no gene match. The CDR3 totals 15 residues. CDR1 is LNHDA and CDR2 is SQIVND in the germline V gene (reference sequence).

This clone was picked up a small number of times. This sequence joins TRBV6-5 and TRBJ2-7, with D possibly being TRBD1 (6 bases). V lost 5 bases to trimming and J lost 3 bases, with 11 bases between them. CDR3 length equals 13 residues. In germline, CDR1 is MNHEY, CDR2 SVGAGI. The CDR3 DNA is TGTGCCAGCAGTAACAGGGCTTACTACGAGCAGTACTTC. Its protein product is CASSNRAYYEQYF.

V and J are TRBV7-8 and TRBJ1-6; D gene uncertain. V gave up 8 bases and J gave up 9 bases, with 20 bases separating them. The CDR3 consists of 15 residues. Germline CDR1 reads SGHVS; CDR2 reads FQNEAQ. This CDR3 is CASDITAGAGSPLHF. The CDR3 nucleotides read TGTGCCAGCGATATTACGGCCGGCGCGGGTTCACCCCTCCACTTT.

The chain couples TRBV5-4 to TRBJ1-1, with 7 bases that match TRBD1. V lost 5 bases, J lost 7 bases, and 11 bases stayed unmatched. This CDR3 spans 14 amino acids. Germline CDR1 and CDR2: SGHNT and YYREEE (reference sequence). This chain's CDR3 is CASRFRQGVIEAFF. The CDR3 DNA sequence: TGTGCCAGCAGATTCAGGCAGGGGGTTATTGAAGCTTTCTTT.

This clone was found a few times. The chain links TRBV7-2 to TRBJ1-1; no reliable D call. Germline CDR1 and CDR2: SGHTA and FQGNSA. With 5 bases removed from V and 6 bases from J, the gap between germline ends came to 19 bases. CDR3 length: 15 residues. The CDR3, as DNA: TGTGCCAGCAGCGATCTTCTCTTGTCGGGATCTGAAGCTTTCTTT. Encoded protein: CASSDLLLSGSEAFF.

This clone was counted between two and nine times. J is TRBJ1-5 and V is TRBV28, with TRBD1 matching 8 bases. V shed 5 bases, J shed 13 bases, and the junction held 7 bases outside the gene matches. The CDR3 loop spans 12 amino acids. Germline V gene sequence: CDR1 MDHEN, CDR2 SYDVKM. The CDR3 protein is CASSPIGTGQHF. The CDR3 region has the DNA TGTGCCAGCAGTCCGATCGGGACAGGTCAGCATTTT.

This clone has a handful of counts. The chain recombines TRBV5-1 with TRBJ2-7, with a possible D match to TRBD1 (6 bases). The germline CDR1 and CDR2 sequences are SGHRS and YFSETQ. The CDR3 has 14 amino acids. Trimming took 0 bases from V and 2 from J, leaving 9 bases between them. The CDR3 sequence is CASSLADSPYEQYF. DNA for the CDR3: TGCGCCAGCAGCTTGGCGGACAGTCCCTACGAGCAGTACTTC.

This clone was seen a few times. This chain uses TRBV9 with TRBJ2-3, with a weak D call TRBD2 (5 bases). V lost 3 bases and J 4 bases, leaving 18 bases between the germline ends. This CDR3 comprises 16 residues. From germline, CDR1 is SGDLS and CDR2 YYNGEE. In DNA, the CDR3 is TGTGCCAGCAGCGCTCGTAGGCAACTAGGAGCAGATACGCAGTATTTT. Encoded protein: CASSARRQLGADTQYF.

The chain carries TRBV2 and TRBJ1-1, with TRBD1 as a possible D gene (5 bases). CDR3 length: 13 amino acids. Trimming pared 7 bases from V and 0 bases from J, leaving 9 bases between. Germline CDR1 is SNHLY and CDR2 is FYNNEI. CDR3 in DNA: TGTGCCAGCAAAGCGGGGGTGAACACTGAAGCTTTCTTT. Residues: CASKAGVNTEAFF. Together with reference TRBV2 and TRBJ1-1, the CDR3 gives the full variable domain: EPEVTQTPSHQVTQMGQEVILRCVPISNHLYFYWYRQILGQKVEFLVSFYNNEISEKSEIFDDQFSVERPDGSNFTLKIRSTKLEDSAMYFCASKAGVNTEAFFGQGTRLTVV.

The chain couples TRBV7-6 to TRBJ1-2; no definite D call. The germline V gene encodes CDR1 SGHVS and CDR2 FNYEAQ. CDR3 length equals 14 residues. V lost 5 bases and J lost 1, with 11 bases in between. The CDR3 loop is CASSPLGVNYGYTF. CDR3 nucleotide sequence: TGTGCCAGCAGCCCGCTCGGTGTTAACTATGGCTACACCTTC.

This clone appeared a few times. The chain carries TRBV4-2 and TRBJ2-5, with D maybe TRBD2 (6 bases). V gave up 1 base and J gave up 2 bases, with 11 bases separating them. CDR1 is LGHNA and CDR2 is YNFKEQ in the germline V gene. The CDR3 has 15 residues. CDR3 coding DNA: TGTGCCAGCAGCCAAGCACGGGACTTACAAGAGACCCAGTACTTC. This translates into CASSQARDLQETQYF.

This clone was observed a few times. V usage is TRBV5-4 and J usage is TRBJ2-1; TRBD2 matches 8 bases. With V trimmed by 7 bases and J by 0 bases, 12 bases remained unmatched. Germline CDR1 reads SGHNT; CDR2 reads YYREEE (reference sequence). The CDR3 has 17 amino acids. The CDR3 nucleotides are TGTGCCAGCTTACCCACCGGGAGGGAGAGCTCCTACAATGAGCAGTTCTTC. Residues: CASLPTGRESSYNEQFF.